Sequencing of this T cell receptor (beta chain) was carried out in a study of blood T cells in healthy people across ages (dated by TCRdb to the mid-2010s). Notes on the research overall: In model experiments, template switching captured about one uniquely barcoded TCR beta cDNA molecule for every two T cells. To avoid experimental bias, donors of different ages were distributed randomly across sequencing lanes. To track age-related changes in TCR beta repertoire diversity, the study relied on deep sequencing normalized with unique cDNA molecular identifiers. The donors were divided into four age groups: young (average around 17 years), middle-aged (around 37), aged (about 62) and long-lived (around 87). Two additional independent replicas of 1 million unique cDNA reads from the same blood draw were analyzed for two donors (one aged 18 to 30 and one aged 80 or older).

The research as a whole found: Because donor CMV infection status was unknown, age-related changes in expanded clonotypes were potentially confounded. Observed TCR beta diversity per million T cells fell roughly linearly with age, and a significant reduction was already apparent by age about 38. There was a strong correlation between observed TCR beta diversity and the percentage of naive T cells measured by flow cytometry. Bulk unsorted PBMC profiling prevented conclusive comparison of naive and antigen-experienced compartments. Estimates of total diversity from one million sequenced T cells were regarded as lower bounds and underestimates. Compared with the aged group, more naive CD4+ T cells, fewer expanded clones and increased TCR diversity were shown by the long-lived group, suggesting age selection.

The count of this clonotype is one. Its recognized antigen is unknown. The record has no base qualities; no much larger clone is one base away. Trimming accounts for 2 bases at V and 5 bases at J, while the number of junction bases matched to no gene is 10. The CDR3 starts with the cysteine, ends with the phenylalanine, and has 16 residues. The entry retains the CDR3 DNA only, 48 bases that are in frame from base 1. CDR1 and CDR2, looked up from the germline V gene (reference sequence), are DFQATT and SNEGSKA. The library relied on 5' RACE. Instrument on record: Illumina HiSeq 2500. The second PCR ran for roughly 6 to 11 cycles and used a J-beta primer mix along with a sample-barcoded 5' primer. A unique molecular identifier was introduced onto each TCR beta cDNA molecule by a template-switch 5' adaptor carrying 12 random nucleotides. Each sample yielded at least 2.5 million CDR3-containing paired-end reads. First-strand cDNA synthesis was performed from all RNA using the Mint cDNA synthesis kit, with priming by a TRBC-specific oligonucleotide. Following uracil-DNA glycosylase treatment, all cDNA underwent a first 18-cycle PCR with the universal primers M1SS and BC2_uni_R. The study's own analysis went as follows. Normalization of each sample was performed by random selection of 1 million high-quality reads, each carrying a distinct molecular identifier. Instead of being binned into consensus sequences, reads that shared molecular identifiers were thrown out. MiTCR, with a Q25 quality threshold and the strictest error-elimination algorithm, was used for CDR3 identification, clonotype clustering and error correction. A nonparametric unseen species model with Euler transformation was used to estimate a lower bound on total TCR beta diversity. TCRdb reanalyzed the raw reads on its own, using fastp at Q25 for trimming and MiXCR for clone calling, and kept in-frame beta chains. When rows share a CDR3 protein, they turn into one entry using the most common DNA and genes. For this entry, the V and J calls and clone size follow TCRdb and not the study's own pipeline. Within this sample are around 1,500,000 distinct CDR3 sequences, with roughly 40% of them counted one time only. The leading ten clones occupy approximately 7.9% of the sample.

The roughly 39 donors, aged about 6 to 95 years, were systemically healthy Caucasian individuals from Russia. Each donor gave ten milliliters of peripheral blood, drawn into EDTA-treated Vacutainer tubes. PBMCs were isolated by Ficoll-Paque density-gradient centrifugation, with at least 7 million obtained per sample. Trizol reagent was used to extract total RNA from the PBMCs, yielding at least 5.5 micrograms per sample. Naive CD45RAhigh/CD27high T cell percentages were measured by flow cytometry on a PBMC aliquot from every donor. The origin of this receptor is a woman under 30 in good health. Sequencing was carried out using blood. The rearranged segments are TRBV20-1 and TRBJ1-5, with 9 middle bases fitting TRBD1. The CDR3 corresponds to CSARKEDRGLDQPQHF. The DNA is as follows: TGCAGTGCTAGAAAAGAGGACAGGGGATTGGATCAGCCCCAGCATTTT.